Below are 19 T cell receptor beta chains sequenced from a single sample in a study of blood T cell repertoires in COVID-19. Sequencing was performed with immunoSEQ multiplex PCR; in TCRdb, only in-frame clones are kept and a portion is missing. The sample holds around 480,000 clones, roughly 87% seen once. Specimen: PBMCs or T cells enriched from blood (not recorded which). The receptors shown here come from a woman aged 18-35 years who had recovered from COVID-19.

As concerns this clone: An end of the junction does not agree with germline; a read error may underlie this. The V gene is TRBV3-1 (or the pseudogene TRBV3-2), the J gene TRBJ1-6; possible D gene TRBD1, 5 bases. Germline assignment: CDR1 LGHDT and CDR2 YNNKEL (reference sequence). The CDR3 is made up of 14 amino acids. The CDR3 DNA follows: TGTGCCAGCAGCCAAGCAGGGCTTAATTCACCTCTCCACTTT. Protein: CASSQAGLNSPLHF.

The chain carries TRBV12-5 and TRBJ2-1, with a weak D call TRBD2 (6 bases). This CDR3 is built from 14 residues. Germline V lookup: CDR1 LGHNT, CDR2 FRNRAP. Trimming took 5 bases from V and 7 from J, leaving 15 bases between them. The CDR3 DNA reads TGTGCTAGTGGTCTCCCGGGACTCCTGAATGAGCAGTTCTTC. Residues: CASGLPGLLNEQFF.

The chain combines TRBV19 with TRBJ1-5; 9 bases line up with TRBD1. J lost 5 bases, V lost 6 bases, and 2 bases had no gene match. The germline V gene has CDR1 LNHDA and CDR2 SQIVND (reference sequence). The CDR3 runs to 13 residues. Here the CDR3 DNA reads TGTGCCAGTAGGGGACAGGGTTATCAGCCCCAGCATTTT. Residues: CASRGQGYQPQHF.

This chain joins TRBV30 and TRBJ2-2, with 7 bases that match TRBD1. The CDR3 extends over 16 amino acids. With 0 bases clipped from V and 9 bases from J, the junction kept 13 bases outside the gene matches. Germline loops: CDR1 GTSNPN, CDR2 SVGIG (reference sequence). CDR3 sequence (DNA): TGTGCCTGGAGTGTACTGACAGGGTGGGAAACCCGGGAGCTGTTTTTT. Translated: CAWSVLTGWETRELFF. Full variable domain (missing parts from reference TRBV30 and TRBJ2-2): SQTIHQWPATLVQPVGSPLSLECTVEGTSNPNLYWYRQAAGRGLQLLFYSVGIGQISSEVPQNLSASRPQDRQFILSSKKLLLSDSGFYLCAWSVLTGWETRELFFGEGSRLTVL.

This clone came up once. This chain joins TRBV7-2 and TRBJ2-1, with D uncertain. Germline V gives CDR1 SGHTA, CDR2 FQGNSA. The CDR3 consists of 14 residues. V was pared by 2 bases and J by 5 bases, with 10 bases between. The CDR3, as DNA: TGTGCCAGCAGCTTATCTCGGAGTGACAATGAGCAGTTCTTC. It is translated as CASSLSRSDNEQFF.

The chain employs TRBV6-1 and TRBJ2-5, with 10 bases matching TRBD1. In germline, CDR1 is MNHNS, CDR2 SASEGT. J lost 4 bases, V lost 3 bases, and 5 bases had no gene match. The CDR3 runs 15 residues. The CDR3 is CASSEATGGTETQYF. CDR3 coding DNA: TGTGCCAGCAGTGAGGCGACAGGGGGCACAGAGACCCAGTACTTC.

V and J are TRBV2 and TRBJ2-2; D is perhaps TRBD1 (6 bases). V was shortened by 4 bases and J by 2 bases, with 11 bases between the two germline ends. The CDR3 loop spans 15 amino acids. Germline lookup yields CDR1 SNHLY and CDR2 FYNNEI. The CDR3 DNA follows: TGTGCCAGCAGTGCAGGCAGGGGAAACACCGGGGAGCTGTTTTTT. Translation gives CASSAGRGNTGELFF.

The J gene is TRBJ1-1, the V gene TRBV2, with D hard to call. CDR3 length equals 14 residues. Trimming pared 4 bases from V and 5 bases from J, leaving 14 bases between. Germline assignment: CDR1 SNHLY and CDR2 FYNNEI. As DNA, the CDR3 is TGTGCCAGCAGTGCCCTGCCCCCGGGAACTGAAGCTTTCTTT. As protein: CASSALPPGTEAFF.

The J gene is TRBJ2-5, the V gene TRBV7-2, with 10 bases that match TRBD2. The CDR3 totals 17 residues. Trimming removed 3 bases from V and 5 bases from J; junction bases left unmatched: 12. CDR1 is SGHTA and CDR2 is FQGNSA in the germline V gene. DNA of the CDR3: TGTGCCAGCAGCTTGACAGCGGGGGGGCCTTTAGGGGAGACCCAGTACTTC. Residues: CASSLTAGGPLGETQYF.

The table lists this clone with a count of one. The chain joins TRBV19 to TRBJ1-2; D is uncertain. The CDR3 extends over 11 amino acids. Germline CDR1 is LNHDA and CDR2 is SQIVND (reference sequence). V was shortened by 9 bases and J by 8 bases, with 13 bases between the two germline ends. In DNA, the CDR3 is TGTGCCAGCGGGAATGTCGGCGGCTACACCTTC. It translates to CASGNVGGYTF.

The table lists this clone with a few counts. The chain couples TRBV30 to TRBJ1-1; D may be TRBD1 (5 bases). CDR3 length: 16 residues. The germline CDR1 and CDR2 sequences are GTSNPN and SVGIG (reference sequence). Trimming cost V 0 bases and J 1 base, with 15 bases left between them. Here the CDR3 reads CAWSVYRGRPNTEAFF. DNA for the CDR3: TGTGCCTGGAGTGTATATAGGGGCAGGCCGAACACTGAAGCTTTCTTT.

The chain uses TRBV18 and TRBJ1-2, with TRBD1 as a possible D gene (5 bases). V shed 0 bases and J shed 1 base, with 12 bases lying between them. The CDR3 spans 16 residues. The germline CDR1 and CDR2 sequences are KGHSH and LQKENI. DNA of the CDR3: TGTGCCAGCTCACCACCGTCGGCAGGGATTAACTATGGCTACACCTTC. This sequence encodes CASSPPSAGINYGYTF.

This clone appeared once. The gene calls are TRBV5-4 and TRBJ1-2, with D uncertain. CDR3 length equals 15 residues. The V gene lost 3 bases and the J gene lost 8 bases, with 20 bases spanning the gap. The germline CDR1 and CDR2 sequences are SGHNT and YYREEE (reference sequence). The CDR3 spells CASSSEVWGERGYTF. CDR3 nucleotide sequence: TGTGCCAGCAGCTCAGAGGTCTGGGGAGAAAGGGGCTACACCTTC. The variable domain in full, with the rest retrieved from reference TRBV5-4 and TRBJ1-2, is ETGVTQSPTHLIKTRGQQVTLRCSSQSGHNTVSWYQQALGQGPQFIFQYYREEENGRGNFPPRFSGLQFPNYSSELNVNALELDDSALYLCASSSEVWGERGYTFGSGTRLTVV.

The chain carries TRBV15 and TRBJ2-1; TRBD2 might be the D (6 bases). This CDR3 has 17 amino acids. The ends were cut back, 0 bases at V and 4 bases at J, with 16 bases in the middle. In germline, CDR1 is LNHNV, CDR2 YYDKDF (reference sequence). Written as DNA, the CDR3 is TGTGCCACCAGCAGAGACACGATTCAGACTAGATACAATGAGCAGTTCTTC. It translates to CATSRDTIQTRYNEQFF.

The chain carries TRBV6-4 and TRBJ1-1, with D possibly matching TRBD1 (6 bases). The CDR3 spans 12 residues. Trimming pared 8 bases from V and 0 bases from J, leaving 7 bases between. Germline CDR1 and CDR2: MRHNA and SNTAGT. The CDR3 bases are TGTGCCAGCCAGGGGTTGAACACTGAAGCTTTCTTT. This sequence encodes CASQGLNTEAFF.

The gene calls are TRBV28 and TRBJ1-4, with D possibly being TRBD1 (5 bases). Looked up from germline, CDR1 is MDHEN and CDR2 is SYDVKM. The V end was cut by 6 bases, the J end by 8 bases, with 16 bases between. The CDR3 spans 14 residues. The CDR3 region is CASSIGGNDEKLFF. The CDR3 DNA is TGTGCCAGCAGCATCGGGGGAAATGACGAAAAACTGTTTTTT. Supplemented by reference TRBV28 and TRBJ1-4, the full variable domain reads DVKVTQSSRYLVKRTGEKVFLECVQDMDHENMFWYRQDPGLGLRLIYFSYDVKMKEKGDIPEGYSVSREKKERFSLILESASTNQTSMYLCASSIGGNDEKLFFGSGTQLSVL.

The chain joins TRBV4-1 to TRBJ2-7; TRBD1 matches 7 bases. This CDR3 comprises 14 residues. J gave up 3 bases and V 2 bases, and 4 bases lay outside the gene matches. Germline V gene data show CDR1 as MGHRA and CDR2 as YSYEKL. In DNA form, the CDR3 reads TGCGCCAGCAGCCAACAATCAGGGGGCTACGAGCAGTACTTC. Translated, it gives CASSQQSGGYEQYF.

The genes are TRBV19 and TRBJ2-2; the D gene is possibly TRBD1 (5 bases). CDR3 size: 16 residues. V lost 7 bases and J lost 7, with 22 bases in between. Germline V CDR1 and CDR2: LNHDA, SQIVND (reference sequence). The CDR3 here is CASMTGGAQGHGELFF. In nucleotides, the CDR3 is TGTGCCAGTATGACCGGTGGAGCGCAAGGACACGGGGAGCTGTTTTTT.

The chain recombines TRBV27 with TRBJ2-2; 10 nucleotides line up with TRBD1. The CDR3 consists of 15 residues. Per the germline V gene, CDR1 is MNHEY and CDR2 is SMNVEV (reference sequence). Trimming at V came to 10 bases and at J to 4 bases, leaving 9 bases not matched to a gene. Written as DNA, the CDR3 is TGTGCCACGGGTCGACAGGGGGCAGGCACCGGGGAGCTGTTTTTT. Amino acid sequence: CATGRQGAGTGELFF.